A selection of T cell receptor beta chains follows, all from one sample in a study of shared clonotypes between healthy human individuals. Sequenced by immunoSEQ multiplex PCR; TCRdb stores in-frame clones only, minus some. This sample has about 2.3 million clones, with under 95% found just once. The specimen sequenced was naive CD4+ T cells from PBMCs. These receptor sequences come from a young man in good health. Some clones in this sample may be carry-over from other donors' samples. Each CDR3 is given with its conserved first and last residue. The order of the fields is D gene, J gene, V gene, clone size, CDR3 DNA, CDR3 protein. D genes are given only for firm matches. Size is stated for part of the rows, as once, few or many counts, or as a class when the clone is expanded.

>TRBD1|TRBJ1-5|TRBV4-1|NA
TGCGCCAGCAGCCAAGGTCGACCCCGGGACAGGGGAGATCAGCCCCAGCATTTT
CASSQGRPRDRGDQPQHF
>NA|TRBJ2-3|TRBV30|NA
TGTGCCTGGGGGAGTGGCACAGATACGCAGTATTTT
CAWGSGTDTQYF
>NA|TRBJ2-7|TRBV9|NA
TGTGCCAGCAGCGTAGCTCTGGGGGGCACCTACGAGCAGTACTTC
CASSVALGGTYEQYF
>TRBD2|TRBJ2-1|TRBV28|NA
TGTGCCAGTCTTTCGGCGGGAGGCCACCTCAATGAGCAGTTCTTC
CASLSAGGHLNEQFF
>NA|TRBJ1-6|TRBV20-1|once
TGCAGTGCTAGTTATAATTCACCCCTCCACTTT
CSASYNSPLHF
>NA|TRBJ2-5|TRBV5-1|NA
TGCGCCAGCAGCTTGGGCCAGGGCTACCAAGAGACCCAGTACTTC
CASSLGQGYQETQYF
>TRBD1|TRBJ1-5|TRBV18|NA
TGTGCCAGCTCACCACCGAACAGGGGCAGGCAGCCCCAGCATTTT
CASSPPNRGRQPQHF
>NA|TRBJ1-3|TRBV28|NA
TGTGCCAGCTTTAACTCTGGAAACACCATATATTTT
CASFNSGNTIYF
>NA|TRBJ1-5|TRBV6-6|NA
TGTGCCAACTTCTCCGGGGGCCAGCCCCAGCATTTT
CANFSGGQPQHF
>NA|TRBJ1-3|TRBV7-3|NA
TGTGCCAGCAGCTTCCAGGGGAAGGCTGCTGGAAACACCATATATTTT
CASSFQGKAAGNTIYF
>NA|TRBJ1-1|TRBV28|NA
TGTGCCAGCAGTCCTCCGTTGAACACTGAAGCTTTCTTT
CASSPPLNTEAFF
>TRBD1|TRBJ2-7|TRBV27|NA
TGTGCCAGCAGCTGGGGACAGGGAAACGAGCAGTACTTC
CASSWGQGNEQYF
>TRBD2|TRBJ2-7|TRBV13|once
TGTGCCAGTAGAAGGCTAGCGGAGAGCTCCTACGAGCAGTACTTC
CASRRLAESSYEQYF
>NA|TRBJ1-1|TRBV28|NA
TGTGCCAGCAGCCCTTGGGTGGGGAACACTGAAGCTTTCTTT
CASSPWVGNTEAFF